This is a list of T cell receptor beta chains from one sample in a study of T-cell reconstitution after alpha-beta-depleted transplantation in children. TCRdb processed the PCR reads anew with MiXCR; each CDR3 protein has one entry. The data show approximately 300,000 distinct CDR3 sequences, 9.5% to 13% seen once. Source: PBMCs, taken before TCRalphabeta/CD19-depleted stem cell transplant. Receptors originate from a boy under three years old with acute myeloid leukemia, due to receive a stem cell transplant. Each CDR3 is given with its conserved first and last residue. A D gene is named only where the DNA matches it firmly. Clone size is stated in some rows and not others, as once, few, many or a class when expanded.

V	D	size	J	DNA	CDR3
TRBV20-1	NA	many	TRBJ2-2	TGCAGTGCTGGAGAACACGACGGGGAGCTGTTTTTT	CSAGEHDGELFF
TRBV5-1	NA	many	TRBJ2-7	TGCGCCAGCAGCTTAGGTAGGAGGGGCGAGCAGTACTTC	CASSLGRRGEQYF
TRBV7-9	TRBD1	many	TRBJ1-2	TGTGCCAGCAGCTTAGAGGTGACAGGGCAATGGAATGGCTACACCTTC	CASSLEVTGQWNGYTF
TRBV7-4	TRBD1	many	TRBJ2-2	TGTGCCAGCAGCTTAAGGACAGGGGACACCGGGGAGCTGTTTTTT	CASSLRTGDTGELFF
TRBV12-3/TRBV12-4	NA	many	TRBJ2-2	TGTGCCAGCAGCCTCCCCGACAGGTTAAGGGGGGAGCTGTTTTTT	CASSLPDRLRGELFF
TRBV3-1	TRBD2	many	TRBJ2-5	TGTGCCAGCAGTCCCCCGGGACTAGCGGGGCAAGAGACCCAGTACTTC	CASSPPGLAGQETQYF
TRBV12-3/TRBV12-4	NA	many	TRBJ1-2	TGTGCCAGCAGTTTGGGCAGCTACTACACCTTC	CASSLGSYYTF
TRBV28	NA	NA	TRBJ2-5	TGTGCCAGCAGTTTAACTCGACGGTTTTTTCAAGAGACCCAGTACTTC	CASSLTRRFFQETQYF
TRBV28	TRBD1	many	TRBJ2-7	TGTGCCAGCAGCTTCTCCGACAGGGAATACGAGCAGTACTTC	CASSFSDREYEQYF
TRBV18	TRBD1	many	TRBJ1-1	TGTGCCAGCTCACCGGACAGGGGTGAAGCTTTCTTT	CASSPDRGEAFF
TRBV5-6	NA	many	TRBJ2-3	TGTGCCAGCAGCTTGTGGGGGGAGGAAGATACGCAGTATTTT	CASSLWGEEDTQYF
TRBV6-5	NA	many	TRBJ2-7	TGTGCCAGCAGTTACACAACCTACGAGCAGTACTTC	CASSYTTYEQYF
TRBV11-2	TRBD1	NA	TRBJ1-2	TGTGCCAGCAGCTTAAACGGGGACAGGGATCGGTATGGCTACACCTTC	CASSLNGDRDRYGYTF
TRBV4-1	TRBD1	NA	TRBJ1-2	TGCGCCAGCAGCACACCCTGGGACAGTCGTGGCTACACCTTC	CASSTPWDSRGYTF
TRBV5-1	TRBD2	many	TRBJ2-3	TGCGCCAGCAGCTTGGTGGGGACTAGCGGGAGTGTGGGCACAGATACGCAGTATTTT	CASSLVGTSGSVGTDTQYF
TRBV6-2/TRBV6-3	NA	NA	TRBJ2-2	TGTGCCAGCAGCTCCCACCGCCCAAGCGAGAACACCGGGGAGCTGTTTTTT	CASSSHRPSENTGELFF
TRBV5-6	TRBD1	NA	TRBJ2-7	TGTGCCAGCAGCTCCAGACAGGGGGCGCCGCAGCAGTACTTC	CASSSRQGAPQQYF
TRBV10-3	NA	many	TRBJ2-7	TGTGCCATCAGTGAGTCCGGACAGTTTTTCTACGAGCAGTACTTC	CAISESGQFFYEQYF
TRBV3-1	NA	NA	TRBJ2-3	TGTGCCAGCAGTTCACAGGGGACTTATAGCACAGATACGCAGTATTTT	CASSSQGTYSTDTQYF
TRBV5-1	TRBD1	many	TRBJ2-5	TGCGCCAGCAGCCGGGGACAGGGTTACGAGACCCAGTACTTC	CASSRGQGYETQYF
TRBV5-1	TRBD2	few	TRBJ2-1	TGCGCCAGCAGCGATCTCGCGGGGGGGTCTTACAATGAGCAGTTCTTC	CASSDLAGGSYNEQFF
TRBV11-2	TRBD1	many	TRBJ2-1	TGTGCCAGCAGCTTGAGGACAGGGGCGAATGAGCAGTTCTTC	CASSLRTGANEQFF
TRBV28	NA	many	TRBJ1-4	TGTGCCAGCAGCCACATCGCAACTAATGAAAAACTGTTTTTT	CASSHIATNEKLFF
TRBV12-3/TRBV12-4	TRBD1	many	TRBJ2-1	TGTGCCAGCAGTCCGGGACAGGGGGATTACAATGAGCAGTTCTTC	CASSPGQGDYNEQFF